These T cell receptor beta chains were read from a single sample in a study of blood T cell repertoires in COVID-19. Generated by immunoSEQ multiplex PCR, the TCRdb table keeps only in-frame clones and is missing some. This table holds about 230,000 clones, approximately 90% found once. Sequenced material: peripheral blood. These receptors were collected from a man in his fifties with COVID-19, enrolled during active disease. Each CDR3 is given without its conserved first and last residue. Clone size appears in some rows only: once, few, many, or a class for an expanded clone.

TRBV6-5 | . | ASNLQGLNTEAF
TRBV4-2 | many | ASSQGGDSPLH
TRBV11-3 | few | ASSATGGNQPQH
TRBV7-2 | . | ASGINRGAQETQY
TRBV6-5 | . | ASSFSQGNQPQH
TRBV27 | . | ASSPQYSNQPQH
TRBV6-5 | . | ASTGGPSYNSPLH
TRBV12-5 | . | ASGTGEETQY
TRBV18 | once | ASRTGVNTEAF
TRBV5-1 | . | ASTLPGTYNEQF
TRBV5-1 | . | ASSLVSGLNTGELF
TRBV6-5 | . | ASSPGQGQNSPLH
TRBV15 | . | ATKGRRNEKLF
TRBV5-1 | . | ASRRVNTQY
TRBV2 | once | ASRSTEAVTYSNQPQH
TRBV4-2 | . | ASSQPSSGGGGIYEQY
TRBV6-6 | . | ASSYSLNYGYT
TRBV7-7 | . | ASSLLAGVQETQY
TRBV6-1 | . | ASSEVPDRVNGYT
TRBV5-1 | . | ASSYFGLAGLNTGELF
TRBV5-4 | . | ASSLSTSGKGSQY
TRBV11-2 | . | ASSLGQGAYNEQF
TRBV2 | . | ASKRTVTNTEAF
TRBV4-3 | . | ASSQEGQGTATILTVGYT
TRBV6-5 | . | ASSSSGRAEQY
TRBV24-1 | . | ATSDPDSRSYNEQF
TRBV5-6 | . | ASSPPATSGANVLT
TRBV29-1 | . | SVDTSGETQY
TRBV19 | . | ASSPGTNYEQY
TRBV6-1 | . | ASSLRGSPPYEQY
TRBV28 | few | ASSFWGLAGGPGELF
TRBV5-1 | . | ASRPDRAEAKNIQY
TRBV30 | . | AWSNLARRVRDGYT
TRBV15 | . | ATSREQGGGLLGETQY
TRBV5-1 | . | ASKGRPGNGDTQY
TRBV10-2 | . | ASSEAVMNTEAF
TRBV6-5 | once | ASSAAPYDQPQH
TRBV25-1 | . | ASSDRGRSPLH
TRBV9 | . | ASNRKTGGDGYT
TRBV30 | . | AWSDPLPGQGAKGNQPQH
TRBV9 | once | ASSFGQGEQF
TRBV9 | . | ASSERGLPNTDTQY
TRBV7-3 | . | ASSPLSGNTEAF
TRBV19 | few | ASSHRGAGELF